The clone carrying this T cell receptor beta chain came up many times. Its target is unknown. This entry comes from a study of neurological immune-mediated disorders. Study-wide results and caveats: Private repertoires in all groups were suggested by the finding that expanded clones across subjects shared no CDR3 amino acid sequences.

A single run covered 15-18 subjects with over 190 million TCR-beta sequences. Each CDR3 protein is one row after TCRdb ran MiXCR on the 5' RACE reads. The sample holds 60,000 to 80,000 distinct CDR3 sequences, 4% to 6% seen once. V was clipped by 8 bases and J by 1 base, with 8 bases between them. CDR3 length: 12 amino acids. Germline V gene lookup returns CDR1 LNHNV and CDR2 YYDKDF (reference sequence). The rearrangement uses TRBV15 and TRBJ2-5; D call uncertain. Sequenced input: PBMCs. The source of this sequence is a woman aged 45-60 years with multiple sclerosis. The CDR3 loop is CATAKPQETQYF. The CDR3 bases are TGTGCCACCGCGAAGCCCCAAGAGACCCAGTACTTC.